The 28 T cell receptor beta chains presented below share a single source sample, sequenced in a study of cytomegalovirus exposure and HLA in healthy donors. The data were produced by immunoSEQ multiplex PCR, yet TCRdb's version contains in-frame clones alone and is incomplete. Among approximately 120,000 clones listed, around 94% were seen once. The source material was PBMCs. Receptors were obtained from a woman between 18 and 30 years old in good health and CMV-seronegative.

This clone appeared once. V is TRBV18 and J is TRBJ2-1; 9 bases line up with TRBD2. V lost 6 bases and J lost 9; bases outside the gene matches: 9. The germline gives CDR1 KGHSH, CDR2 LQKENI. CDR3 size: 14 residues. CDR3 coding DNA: TGTGCCAGCTCGCTGGGGACTAGCTACTCTGAGCAGTTCTTC. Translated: CASSLGTSYSEQFF.

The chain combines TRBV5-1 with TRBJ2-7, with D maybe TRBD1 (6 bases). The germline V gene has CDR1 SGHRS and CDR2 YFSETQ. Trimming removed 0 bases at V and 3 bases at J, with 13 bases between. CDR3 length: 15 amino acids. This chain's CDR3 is CASSLERQALYEQYF. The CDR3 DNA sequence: TGCGCCAGCAGCTTGGAAAGACAGGCCCTCTACGAGCAGTACTTC. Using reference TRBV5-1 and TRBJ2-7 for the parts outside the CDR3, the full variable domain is KAGVTQTPRYLIKTRGQQVTLSCSPISGHRSVSWYQQTPGQGLQFLFEYFSETQRNKGNFPGRFSGRQFSNSRSEMNVSTLELGDSALYLCASSLERQALYEQYFGPGTRLTVT.

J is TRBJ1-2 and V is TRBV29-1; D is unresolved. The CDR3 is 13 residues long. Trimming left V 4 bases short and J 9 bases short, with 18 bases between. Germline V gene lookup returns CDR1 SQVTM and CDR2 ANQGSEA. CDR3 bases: TGCAGCGTTGGATTGATGACTAGGGAGAGCTACACCTTC. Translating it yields CSVGLMTRESYTF.

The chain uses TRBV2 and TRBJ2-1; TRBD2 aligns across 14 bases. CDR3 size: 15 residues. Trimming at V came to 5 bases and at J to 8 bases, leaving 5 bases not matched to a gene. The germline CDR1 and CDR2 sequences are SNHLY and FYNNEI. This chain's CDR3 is CASSKTSGGADEQFF. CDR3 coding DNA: TGTGCCAGCAGTAAGACTAGCGGGGGGGCCGATGAGCAGTTCTTC.

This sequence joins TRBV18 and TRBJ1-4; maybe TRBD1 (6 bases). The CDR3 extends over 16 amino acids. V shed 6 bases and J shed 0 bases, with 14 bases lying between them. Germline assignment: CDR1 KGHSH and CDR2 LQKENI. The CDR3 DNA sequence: TGTGCCAGCTCCGATAGACAGGTTGCAACTAATGAAAAACTGTTTTTT. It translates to CASSDRQVATNEKLFF.

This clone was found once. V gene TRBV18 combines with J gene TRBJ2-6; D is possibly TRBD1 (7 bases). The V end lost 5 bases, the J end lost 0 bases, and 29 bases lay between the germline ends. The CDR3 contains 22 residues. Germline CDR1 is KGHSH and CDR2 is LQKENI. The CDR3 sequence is CASSTLGGQTGPLLSGANVLTF. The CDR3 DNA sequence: TGTGCCAGCTCAACACTCGGGGGACAGACCGGGCCCCTTCTCTCTGGGGCCAACGTCCTGACTTTC.

The DNA for the CDR3 is TGTGCCAGCAGCCCCACGGGGACAGAGAATGGCTACACCTTC. Encoded protein: CASSPTGTENGYTF. The V gene is TRBV11-1, the J gene TRBJ1-2; TRBD1 matches at 7 bases. V lost 5 bases, J lost 6 bases, and 9 bases stayed unmatched. Germline assignment: CDR1 SGHAT and CDR2 FQDESV (reference sequence). The length of the CDR3 is 14 residues.

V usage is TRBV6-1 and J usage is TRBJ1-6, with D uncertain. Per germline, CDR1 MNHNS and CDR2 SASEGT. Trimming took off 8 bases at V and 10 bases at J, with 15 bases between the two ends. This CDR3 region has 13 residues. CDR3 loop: CASHDKEASPLHF. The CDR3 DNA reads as TGTGCCAGCCATGACAAGGAAGCATCACCCCTCCACTTT.

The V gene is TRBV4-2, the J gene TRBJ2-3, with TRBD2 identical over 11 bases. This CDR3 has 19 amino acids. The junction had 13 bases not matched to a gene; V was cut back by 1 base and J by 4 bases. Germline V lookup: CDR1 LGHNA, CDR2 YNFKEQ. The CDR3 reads CASSQGMARVAGGSDTQYF. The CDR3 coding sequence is TGTGCCAGCAGCCAAGGGATGGCGCGGGTAGCGGGGGGGTCAGATACGCAGTATTTT.

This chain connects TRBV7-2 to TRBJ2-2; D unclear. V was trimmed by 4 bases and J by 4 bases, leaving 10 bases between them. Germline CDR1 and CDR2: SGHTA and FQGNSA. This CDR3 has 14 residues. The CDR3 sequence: CASSSFGTTGELFF. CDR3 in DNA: TGTGCCAGCAGCTCTTTTGGCACCACCGGGGAGCTGTTTTTT.

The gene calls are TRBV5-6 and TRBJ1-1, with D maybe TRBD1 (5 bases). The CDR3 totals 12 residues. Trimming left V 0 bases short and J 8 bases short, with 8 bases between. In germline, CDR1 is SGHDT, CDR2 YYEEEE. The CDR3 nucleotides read TGTGCCAGCAGCTTGGGTGACAGCGAAGCTTTCTTT. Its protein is CASSLGDSEAFF. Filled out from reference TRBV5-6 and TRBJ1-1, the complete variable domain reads DAGVTQSPTHLIKTRGQQVTLRCSPKSGHDTVSWYQQALGQGPQFIFQYYEEEERQRGNFPDRFSGHQFPNYSSELNVNALLLGDSALYLCASSLGDSEAFFGQGTRLTVV.

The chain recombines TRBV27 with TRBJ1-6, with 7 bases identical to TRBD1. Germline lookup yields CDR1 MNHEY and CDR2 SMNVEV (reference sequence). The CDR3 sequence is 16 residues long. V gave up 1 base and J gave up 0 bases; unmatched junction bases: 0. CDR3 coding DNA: TGTGCCAGCAGTTTATGGGACAGCTCCTATAATTCACCCCTCCACTTT. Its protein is CASSLWDSSYNSPLHF.

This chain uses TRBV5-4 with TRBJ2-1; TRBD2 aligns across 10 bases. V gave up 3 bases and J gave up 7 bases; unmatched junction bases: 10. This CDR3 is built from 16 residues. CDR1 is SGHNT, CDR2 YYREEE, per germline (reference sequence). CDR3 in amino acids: CASSSESGRVGNEQFF. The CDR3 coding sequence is TGTGCCAGCAGCTCCGAGAGCGGGAGGGTAGGGAATGAGCAGTTCTTC.

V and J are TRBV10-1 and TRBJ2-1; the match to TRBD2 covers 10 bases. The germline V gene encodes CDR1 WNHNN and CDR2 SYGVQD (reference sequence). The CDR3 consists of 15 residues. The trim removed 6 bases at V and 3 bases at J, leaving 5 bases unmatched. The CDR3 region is CASSRTSGSYNEQFF. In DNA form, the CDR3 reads TGCGCCAGCAGCCGGACTAGCGGTAGCTACAATGAGCAGTTCTTC.

The DNA for the CDR3 is TGTGCCAGCAGCTCAACCGAGGAGCGACTCATCACCCAGTACTTC. Translated, it gives CASSSTEERLITQYF. The chain uses TRBV5-4 and TRBJ2-5; D is unclear. The CDR3 loop spans 15 amino acids. V dropped 3 bases and J dropped 8 bases, with 20 bases sitting between them. Germline V CDR1 and CDR2: SGHNT, YYREEE (reference sequence).

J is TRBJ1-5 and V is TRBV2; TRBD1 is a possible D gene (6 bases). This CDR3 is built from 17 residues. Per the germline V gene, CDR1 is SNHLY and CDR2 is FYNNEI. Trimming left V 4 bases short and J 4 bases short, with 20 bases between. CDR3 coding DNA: TGTGCCAGCAGTGGGGGGCTTGGGACCCTGGGGAATCAGCCCCAGCATTTT. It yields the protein CASSGGLGTLGNQPQHF.

CDR3 DNA: TGTGCCAGCCGGCCCGGGACAGGGGGCTATGGCTACACCTTC. This encodes CASRPGTGGYGYTF. V and J are TRBV28 and TRBJ1-2, with 11 bases fitting TRBD1. This CDR3 is 14 amino acids long. V lost 8 bases to trimming and J lost 4 bases; unmatched junction nucleotides: 6. In germline, CDR1 is MDHEN, CDR2 SYDVKM.

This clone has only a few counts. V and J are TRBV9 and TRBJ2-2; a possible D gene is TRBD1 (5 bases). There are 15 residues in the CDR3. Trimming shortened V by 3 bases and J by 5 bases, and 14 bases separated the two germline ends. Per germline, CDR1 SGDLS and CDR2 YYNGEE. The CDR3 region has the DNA TGTGCCAGCAGCGCCTTTTATGGGGCTACCGGGGAGCTGTTTTTT. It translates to CASSAFYGATGELFF.

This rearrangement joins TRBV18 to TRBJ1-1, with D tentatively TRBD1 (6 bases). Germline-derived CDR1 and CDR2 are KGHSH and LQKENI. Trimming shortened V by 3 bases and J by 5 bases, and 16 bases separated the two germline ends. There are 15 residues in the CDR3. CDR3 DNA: TGTGCCAGCTCACCCGCGGCACAGGGATATACTGAAGCTTTCTTT. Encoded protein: CASSPAAQGYTEAFF.

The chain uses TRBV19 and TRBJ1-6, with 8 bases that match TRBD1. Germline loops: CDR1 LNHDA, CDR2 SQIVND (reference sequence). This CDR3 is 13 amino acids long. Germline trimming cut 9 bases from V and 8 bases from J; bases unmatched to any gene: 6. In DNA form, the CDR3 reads TGTGCCAGCGCGGACAGGGCAGATTCACCCCTCCACTTT. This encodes CASADRADSPLHF.

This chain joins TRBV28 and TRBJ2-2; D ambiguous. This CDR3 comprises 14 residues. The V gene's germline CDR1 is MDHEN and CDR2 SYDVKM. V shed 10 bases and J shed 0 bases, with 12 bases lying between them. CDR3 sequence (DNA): TGTGCCACCTCAGGTAGTCCGAACACCGGGGAGCTGTTTTTT. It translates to CATSGSPNTGELFF.

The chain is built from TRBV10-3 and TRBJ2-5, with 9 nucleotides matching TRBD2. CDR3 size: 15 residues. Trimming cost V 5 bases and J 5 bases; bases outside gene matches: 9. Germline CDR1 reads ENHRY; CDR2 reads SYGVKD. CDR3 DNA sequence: TGTGCCATCAGTATATCTAGCGGGGTTTCGGAGACCCAGTACTTC. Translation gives CAISISSGVSETQYF.

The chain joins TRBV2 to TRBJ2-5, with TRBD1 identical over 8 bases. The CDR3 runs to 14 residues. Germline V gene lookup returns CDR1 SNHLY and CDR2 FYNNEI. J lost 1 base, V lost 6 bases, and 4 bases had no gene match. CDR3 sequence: CASSRTGRQETQYF. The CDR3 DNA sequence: TGTGCCAGCAGCCGGACAGGGCGCCAAGAGACCCAGTACTTC.

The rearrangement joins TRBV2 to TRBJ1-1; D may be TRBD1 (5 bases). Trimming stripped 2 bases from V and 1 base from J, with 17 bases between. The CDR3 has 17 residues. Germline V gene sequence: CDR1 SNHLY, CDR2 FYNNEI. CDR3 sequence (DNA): TGTGCCAGCAGTGAATTTGGGGCCCGGCAGGGGAACACTGAAGCTTTCTTT. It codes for CASSEFGARQGNTEAFF.

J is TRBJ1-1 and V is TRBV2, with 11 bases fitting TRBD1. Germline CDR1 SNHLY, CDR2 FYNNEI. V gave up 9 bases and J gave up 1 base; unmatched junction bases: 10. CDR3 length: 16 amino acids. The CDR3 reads CARERRTGGANTEAFF. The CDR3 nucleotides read TGTGCCAGAGAACGGAGGACAGGGGGCGCGAACACTGAAGCTTTCTTT. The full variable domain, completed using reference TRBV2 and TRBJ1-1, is EPEVTQTPSHQVTQMGQEVILRCVPISNHLYFYWYRQILGQKVEFLVSFYNNEISEKSEIFDDQFSVERPDGSNFTLKIRSTKLEDSAMYFCARERRTGGANTEAFFGQGTRLTVV.

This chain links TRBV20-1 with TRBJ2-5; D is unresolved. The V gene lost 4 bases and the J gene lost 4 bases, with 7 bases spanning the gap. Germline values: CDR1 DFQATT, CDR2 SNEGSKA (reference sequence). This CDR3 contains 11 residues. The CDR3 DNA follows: TGCAGTGCTACTAAATCAGAGACCCAGTACTTC. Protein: CSATKSETQYF.

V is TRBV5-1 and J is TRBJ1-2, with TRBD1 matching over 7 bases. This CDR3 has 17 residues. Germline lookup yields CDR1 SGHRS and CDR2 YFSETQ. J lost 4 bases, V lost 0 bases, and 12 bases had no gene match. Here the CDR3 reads CASSLDGSDRVGYGYTF. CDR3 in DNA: TGCGCCAGCAGCTTGGATGGTTCAGACAGGGTAGGCTATGGCTACACCTTC.

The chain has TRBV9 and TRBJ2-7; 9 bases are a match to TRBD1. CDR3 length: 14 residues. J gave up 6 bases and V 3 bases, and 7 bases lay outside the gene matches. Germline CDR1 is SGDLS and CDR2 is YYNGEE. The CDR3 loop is CASSAEGQGTEQYF. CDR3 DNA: TGTGCCAGCAGCGCGGAGGGACAGGGAACCGAGCAGTACTTC.